This TCR beta chain was sequenced in a study of regulatory T cells in long-lasting Graves disease. Regarding the study as a whole: Persistent disease exhibited a predilection for TRBV28, TRBJ1-2 and TRBJ2-5. Public clonotype sharing was higher in persistent than newly diagnosed patients.

The time point here: persistent/refractory GD, antithyroid drugs over 5 years with positive TRAb. The TCR library was made from RNA that had been extracted from PBMCs in TRIzol. Arm-PCR of CDR3 regions and iRepertoire HTBI primers were used to build TCR beta libraries. TCRdb re-called the multiplex PCR reads with MiXCR, one entry per CDR3 protein. Altogether a few hundred thousand distinct CDR3 sequences are present, under 25% being singletons, with the ten largest covering over 11%. Comments on this clonotype: What it recognizes is unknown.

Trimming took 3 bases from V and 4 from J; bases not matched to a gene: 3. Germline CDR1 is LGHDT and CDR2 is YNNKEL (reference sequence). The CDR3 loop spans 14 amino acids. The source is a female donor with Graves disease. The chain couples TRBV3-1 to TRBJ2-3; TRBD2 agrees at 8 bases. Sequencing used peripheral blood mononuclear cells (PBMCs), obtained when the disease was refractory, from a patient treated with antithyroid drugs. Written as DNA, the CDR3 is TGTGCCAGCAGCCATAGCGGGAACCCAGATACGCAGTATTTT. It codes for CASSHSGNPDTQYF.